These T cell receptor beta chains were read from a single sample in a study of vaccination and CD4 T cells after COVID-19. TCRdb re-derived calls from the PCR reads in MiXCR, one entry per CDR3 protein. The profile covers around 4,000 distinct CDR3 sequences, with 15% to 20% appearing a single time and around 21% taken by the ten largest. Their cognate antigens are unknown. Sequencing was done on a sample of CD4+ T cells from blood, cultured in vitro. The source is a human donor who had recovered from COVID-19. Both conserved end residues are part of each CDR3. D genes are given only for firm matches. Size values are once, few and many counts, or a class for expanded clones, and some rows have none.

V gene	clone size	J gene	D gene	CDR3 protein	CDR3 DNA
TRBV5-1	.	TRBJ1-3	.	CASSTGRNSGNTIYF	TGCGCCAGCAGCACCGGACGGAACTCTGGAAACACCATATATTTT
TRBV6-1	few	TRBJ2-1	TRBD1	CASRTGTGGLNEQFF	TGTGCCAGCAGGACCGGGACAGGGGGCCTCAATGAGCAGTTCTTC
TRBV30	.	TRBJ2-5	.	CAWSVGGAGWETQYF	TGTGCCTGGAGTGTGGGGGGCGCGGGGTGGGAGACCCAGTACTTC
TRBV19	.	TRBJ2-5	TRBD1	CASRSTGSEAETQYF	TGTGCCAGTAGATCGACAGGGTCGGAGGCGGAGACCCAGTACTTC
TRBV20-1	.	TRBJ2-3	TRBD2	CSALGSGGVTDTQYF	TGCAGTGCCCTGGGTAGCGGGGGGGTCACAGATACGCAGTATTTT
TRBV7-8	.	TRBJ2-3	.	CASSSPWGGGGDTQYF	TGTGCCAGCAGCTCTCCGTGGGGGGGCGGTGGAGATACGCAGTATTTT
TRBV15	medium-sized	TRBJ2-3	.	CATSKADTQYF	TGTGCCACCAGCAAGGCAGATACGCAGTATTTT
TRBV4-1	few	TRBJ2-6	.	CASSHVVGSGANVLTF	TGCGCCAGCAGCCACGTTGTGGGGTCCGGGGCCAACGTCCTGACTTTC
TRBV7-3	.	TRBJ2-7	.	CASSQPGGEQYF	TGTGCCAGCAGCCAACCCGGGGGCGAGCAGTACTTC
TRBV30	.	TRBJ2-5	TRBD1	CAWDRTGKETQYF	TGTGCCTGGGACCGGACAGGGAAGGAGACCCAGTACTTC
TRBV7-9	.	TRBJ1-1	.	CASSPDGPNTEAFF	TGTGCCAGCAGCCCGGATGGACCGAACACTGAAGCTTTCTTT
TRBV7-6	few	TRBJ2-7	.	CASSRDSNEQYF	TGTGCCAGCAGCCGTGACAGCAACGAGCAGTACTTC
TRBV12-3/TRBV12-4	.	TRBJ2-1	TRBD2	CASSLAGTRGNEQFF	TGTGCCAGCAGTTTAGCCGGGACTAGGGGGAATGAGCAGTTCTTC
TRBV5-6	.	TRBJ2-7	TRBD1	CASSLRQGNEQYF	TGTGCCAGCAGCCTACGACAGGGGAACGAGCAGTACTTC
TRBV5-1	.	TRBJ2-3	TRBD2	CASSLRGSGGALSTDTQYF	TGCGCCAGCAGCCTACGGGGTAGCGGGGGGGCTCTGAGCACAGATACGCAGTATTTT
TRBV27	medium-sized	TRBJ1-6	.	CASRPGANSPLHF	TGTGCCAGCAGACCGGGAGCTAATTCACCCCTCCACTTT
TRBV4-1	.	TRBJ1-5	TRBD1	CGSSQDNRGRHQPQHF	TGCGGCAGCAGCCAAGATAACAGGGGGCGTCATCAGCCCCAGCATTTT
TRBV19	large	TRBJ2-5	.	CASSMRTTQETQYF	TGTGCCAGTAGTATGCGGACTACACAAGAGACCCAGTACTTC
TRBV5-1	.	TRBJ2-3	TRBD1	CASSPDRGLSTDTQYF	TGCGCCAGCAGCCCGGACAGGGGGCTTAGCACAGATACGCAGTATTTT
TRBV5-1	.	TRBJ2-7	TRBD2	CASSLVAGLSGSYEQYF	TGCGCCAGCAGCTTGGTAGCCGGCCTTAGCGGGTCCTACGAGCAGTACTTC
TRBV18	.	TRBJ2-1	TRBD2	CASSPAVGTSGGDEQFF	TGTGCCAGCTCACCAGCTGTAGGGACTAGCGGGGGTGATGAGCAGTTCTTC
TRBV30	.	TRBJ1-2	TRBD1	CAWKRDRGNDGYTF	TGTGCCTGGAAAAGGGACAGGGGGAACGATGGCTACACCTTC
TRBV9	.	TRBJ1-1	TRBD1	CASSVGYRGPYTEAFF	TGTGCCAGCAGCGTAGGTTACAGGGGACCATACACTGAAGCTTTCTTT
TRBV25-1	.	TRBJ1-1	.	CASRGFTEAFF	TGTGCCAGCCGAGGATTCACTGAAGCTTTCTTT
TRBV12-3/TRBV12-4	.	TRBJ2-5	TRBD2	CASSPGGAQYF	TGTGCCAGCAGTCCGGGGGGGGCCCAGTACTTC
TRBV6-2/TRBV6-3	.	TRBJ2-5	TRBD2	CASSLPAGYARETQYF	TGTGCCAGCAGCCTACCAGCGGGGTACGCAAGGGAGACCCAGTACTTC
TRBV9	.	TRBJ2-1	.	CASSVDAGSVDEQFF	TGTGCCAGCAGCGTAGACGCGGGGTCGGTCGATGAGCAGTTCTTC
TRBV2	large	TRBJ1-2	TRBD1	CASSADRGRHGYTF	TGTGCCAGCAGCGCCGACAGGGGGCGTCATGGCTACACCTTC
TRBV19	.	TRBJ1-5	.	CASSFRNQPQHF	TGTGCCAGTAGTTTCCGTAATCAGCCCCAGCATTTT
TRBV5-5	.	TRBJ1-1	.	CASSSRGDSAEAFF	TGTGCCAGCAGCTCCCGAGGGGACTCAGCTGAAGCTTTCTTT
TRBV6-7	.	TRBJ1-2	.	CASSYGGGESVYGYTF	TGTGCCAGCAGTTACGGAGGGGGAGAGTCGGTTTATGGCTACACCTTC
TRBV6-1	.	TRBJ2-1	.	CASGRASSYNEQFF	TGTGCTTCTGGAAGGGCTAGCTCCTACAATGAGCAGTTCTTC
TRBV12-3/TRBV12-4	.	TRBJ1-2	.	CASTPQGRTYGYTF	TGTGCCAGCACCCCGCAGGGGCGCACCTATGGCTACACCTTC
TRBV6-1	medium-sized	TRBJ1-5	TRBD1	CASSGQGVQPQHF	TGTGCCAGCAGTGGACAGGGCGTTCAGCCCCAGCATTTT
TRBV12-3/TRBV12-4	.	TRBJ2-1	.	CASSWGPSTYNEQFF	TGTGCCAGCAGCTGGGGCCCTTCAACCTACAATGAGCAGTTCTTC
TRBV20-1	few	TRBJ2-2	TRBD2	CSAQSGGGTGELFF	TGCAGTGCACAAAGCGGGGGGGGAACCGGGGAGCTGTTTTTT
TRBV19	medium-sized	TRBJ1-3	.	CASARTDSGNTIYF	TGTGCCAGTGCCCGGACAGACTCTGGAAACACCATATATTTT
TRBV19	few	TRBJ2-7	TRBD1	CASSIEDRGHEQYF	TGTGCCAGTAGTATAGAGGACAGGGGCCACGAGCAGTACTTC
TRBV2	.	TRBJ2-1	TRBD2	CASSDLGGLGLINEQFF	TGTGCCAGCAGTGACTTAGGCGGACTAGGGCTGATCAATGAGCAGTTCTTC
TRBV18	few	TRBJ2-3	.	CASSPTGTTDTQYF	TGTGCCAGCTCACCAACAGGGACCACAGATACGCAGTATTTT
TRBV20-1	.	TRBJ2-3	.	CSARLGPSTDTQYF	TGCAGTGCTAGACTGGGGCCTAGCACAGATACGCAGTATTTT
TRBV20-1	.	TRBJ2-3	TRBD2	CSARPGLAGYEDTQYF	TGCAGTGCTAGGCCCGGACTAGCGGGGTACGAAGATACGCAGTATTTT
TRBV5-8	.	TRBJ1-4	.	CASSSDLGGNEKLFF	TGTGCCAGCAGCTCGGACTTAGGAGGCAATGAAAAACTGTTTTTT
TRBV6-1	few	TRBJ1-1	.	CASSTRSGGNAEAFF	TGTGCCAGCAGTACCAGGAGTGGGGGTAACGCTGAAGCTTTCTTT
TRBV20-1	few	TRBJ1-1	.	CSARDRGGGTEAFF	TGCAGTGCTAGAGATCGAGGGGGGGGAACTGAAGCTTTCTTT
TRBV20-1	.	TRBJ2-1	.	CSAKTRPNEQFF	TGCAGTGCTAAGACTAGGCCCAATGAGCAGTTCTTC
TRBV20-1	.	TRBJ2-2	.	CSARPRGVGGTGELFF	TGCAGTGCTAGACCAAGGGGGGTGGGAGGGACCGGGGAGCTGTTTTTT
TRBV6-1	.	TRBJ1-2	.	CASRLDSPGADGYTF	TGTGCCAGCAGGCTGGACAGCCCCGGGGCGGATGGCTACACCTTC
TRBV19	.	TRBJ2-6	.	CASSQLSGANVLTF	TGTGCCAGTAGTCAACTCTCTGGGGCCAACGTCCTGACTTTC
TRBV20-1	few	TRBJ2-1	TRBD2	CSARGGLAGGPQFF	TGCAGTGCTAGGGGGGGACTAGCGGGGGGCCCGCAGTTCTTC
TRBV30	medium-sized	TRBJ1-5	.	CAWSRSEGLLMHF	TGTGCCTGGAGTCGTTCGGAAGGACTGCTAATGCATTTT
TRBV29-1	medium-sized	TRBJ2-1	.	CSVRDALRNEQFF	TGCAGCGTTCGAGACGCCCTTCGGAATGAGCAGTTCTTC
TRBV11-1	.	TRBJ1-2	.	CASRRAGTPYGYTF	TGTGCCAGCAGGAGGGCAGGAACCCCCTATGGCTACACCTTC
TRBV7-8	medium-sized	TRBJ2-7	.	CASSLDSGSYEQYF	TGTGCCAGCAGCTTGGATTCAGGGTCCTACGAGCAGTACTTC
TRBV9	once	TRBJ1-1	TRBD1	CASSRQGATLNTEAFF	TGTGCCAGCAGCAGACAGGGGGCTACCCTGAACACTGAAGCTTTCTTT